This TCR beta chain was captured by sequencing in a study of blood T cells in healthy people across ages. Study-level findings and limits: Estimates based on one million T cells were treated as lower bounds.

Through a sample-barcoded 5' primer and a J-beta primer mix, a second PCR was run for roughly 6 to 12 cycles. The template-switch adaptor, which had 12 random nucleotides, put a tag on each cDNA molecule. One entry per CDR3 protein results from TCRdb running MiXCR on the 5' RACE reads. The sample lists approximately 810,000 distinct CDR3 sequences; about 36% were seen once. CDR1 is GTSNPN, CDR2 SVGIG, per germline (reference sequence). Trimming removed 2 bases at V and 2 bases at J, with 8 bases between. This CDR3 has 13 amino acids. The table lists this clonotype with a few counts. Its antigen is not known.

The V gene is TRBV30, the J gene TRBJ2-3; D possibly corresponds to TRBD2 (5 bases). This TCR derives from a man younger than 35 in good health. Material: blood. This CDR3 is CAWSRGSTDTQYF. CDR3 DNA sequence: TGTGCCTGGAGTAGAGGGTCCACAGATACGCAGTATTTT.